This T cell receptor (beta chain) emerged from a study of T cell repertoires in ileal Crohn's disease. Study-level information: Thiopurines (about twelve) or anti-TNF agents (more than 17) were given postoperatively to about half. The M0 sample came from the inflamed ileal portion of the resected specimen.

Assay used: immunoSEQ multiplex PCR; TCRdb lists only in-frame clones, some missing. The table has roughly 6,600 clones, over 80% seen once. Whole-study findings and limits: Every patient over 26.8% clonality showed endoscopic recurrence.

This clone was seen a single time. Its antigen remains unidentified. Noted time point: inflamed ileum from the surgical specimen. Adults with ileal or ileocolonic Crohn's disease and an indication for resection were eligible. Sequenced sample: ileal tissue. This receptor was obtained from an adult with Crohn's disease.

CDR3 in amino acids: CASTSGGSWETQYF. CDR3 coding DNA: TGCGCCAGCACTAGCGGGGGTAGTTGGGAGACCCAGTACTTC. The chain carries TRBV10-2 and TRBJ2-5; TRBD2 matches at 10 bases. After removal of 7 bases from V and 5 bases from J, the junction contained 7 bases not matched to a gene. Germline lookup yields CDR1 WSHSY and CDR2 SAAADI. CDR3 size: 14 residues.